This is a list of T cell receptor beta chains from one sample in a study of identical twins. In TCRdb, the 5' RACE reads were re-called with MiXCR into one record per CDR3 protein. The sample contains 200,000 to 250,000 distinct CDR3 sequences, roughly 7% of which appear only once. These data were likewise used in another study, on yellow fever vaccine responses in identical twins.

Material for sequencing was memory (CD45RO+) T cells sorted from blood. Receptor source: a young woman in good health. Each CDR3 is given with its conserved first and last residue. D genes are given only for firm matches. Some rows have no size entry. The others give once, few or many, or a class for an expanded clone.

v_gene: TRBV14
d_gene: NA
j_gene: TRBJ2-2
abundance: few
CDR3aa: CASSQVYRELIGELFF
CDR3nt: TGTGCCAGCAGCCAAGTTTACAGGGAACTAATCGGGGAGCTGTTTTTT

v_gene: TRBV24-1
d_gene: NA
j_gene: TRBJ2-5
abundance: many
CDR3aa: CATSDRDGKLGETQYF
CDR3nt: TGTGCCACCAGTGACCGGGACGGGAAATTGGGGGAGACCCAGTACTTC

v_gene: TRBV7-8
d_gene: TRBD1
j_gene: TRBJ2-2
abundance: many
CDR3aa: CASSSTGGGRELFF
CDR3nt: TGTGCCAGCAGCTCGACAGGGGGGGGGCGGGAGCTGTTTTTT

v_gene: TRBV27
d_gene: TRBD1
j_gene: TRBJ2-3
abundance: NA
CDR3aa: CASSPRLQGVSTDTQYF
CDR3nt: TGTGCCAGCAGCCCTAGGCTACAGGGGGTTAGCACAGATACGCAGTATTTT

v_gene: TRBV9
d_gene: NA
j_gene: TRBJ2-4
abundance: many
CDR3aa: CASSVEGAVGDIQYF
CDR3nt: TGTGCCAGCAGCGTAGAAGGGGCGGTAGGGGACATTCAGTACTTC

v_gene: TRBV6-5
d_gene: NA
j_gene: TRBJ2-3
abundance: few
CDR3aa: CASSYLERRGDTQYF
CDR3nt: TGTGCCAGCAGTTACTTGGAGCGCCGCGGAGATACGCAGTATTTT

v_gene: TRBV25-1
d_gene: NA
j_gene: TRBJ2-3
abundance: NA
CDR3aa: CASSEASSESTDTQYF
CDR3nt: TGTGCCAGCAGTGAAGCTTCTAGCGAAAGCACAGATACGCAGTATTTT

v_gene: TRBV25-1
d_gene: TRBD1
j_gene: TRBJ2-2
abundance: few
CDR3aa: CASRNSGQGGTGELFF
CDR3nt: TGTGCCAGCAGGAACTCGGGACAGGGAGGCACCGGGGAGCTGTTTTTT

v_gene: TRBV29-1
d_gene: TRBD1
j_gene: TRBJ1-1
abundance: NA
CDR3aa: CSVEKSTGREAFF
CDR3nt: TGCAGCGTTGAGAAGTCGACAGGGCGTGAAGCTTTCTTT

v_gene: TRBV12-3/TRBV12-4
d_gene: NA
j_gene: TRBJ1-1
abundance: few
CDR3aa: CASSPYGGAEAFF
CDR3nt: TGTGCCAGCAGTCCCTACGGGGGGGCTGAAGCTTTCTTT

v_gene: TRBV12-3/TRBV12-4
d_gene: NA
j_gene: TRBJ2-6
abundance: many
CDR3aa: CASSFRFLSSGANVLTF
CDR3nt: TGTGCCAGCAGTTTTCGCTTCTTATCCTCTGGGGCCAACGTCCTGACTTTC

v_gene: TRBV6-1
d_gene: NA
j_gene: TRBJ1-1
abundance: many
CDR3aa: CASSVGTFTTEAFF
CDR3nt: TGTGCCAGCAGTGTCGGGACATTCACTACTGAAGCTTTCTTT

v_gene: TRBV29-1
d_gene: NA
j_gene: TRBJ2-1
abundance: many
CDR3aa: CSVSGPLYEQFF
CDR3nt: TGCAGCGTTTCGGGCCCATTGTATGAGCAGTTCTTC

v_gene: TRBV11-2
d_gene: NA
j_gene: TRBJ2-1
abundance: many
CDR3aa: CASSPEGDYNEQFF
CDR3nt: TGTGCCAGCAGCCCAGAAGGAGACTACAATGAGCAGTTCTTC

v_gene: TRBV6-5
d_gene: TRBD2
j_gene: TRBJ2-7
abundance: NA
CDR3aa: CASSYRSGSGTEQYF
CDR3nt: TGTGCCAGCAGTTACCGTAGCGGGAGCGGCACCGAGCAGTACTTC

v_gene: TRBV5-1
d_gene: NA
j_gene: TRBJ1-5
abundance: many
CDR3aa: CASSLEAGDQPQHF
CDR3nt: TGCGCCAGCAGCTTGGAGGCAGGGGATCAGCCCCAGCATTTT